This T cell receptor (beta chain) was captured in a study of blood T cells in healthy people across ages (dated by TCRdb to between 2015 and 2017). In terms of the full investigation: In model experiments, template switching captured about one uniquely barcoded TCR beta cDNA molecule for every two T cells. Using deep sequencing normalized with unique cDNA molecular identifiers, the study measured how TCR beta repertoire diversity changes with age. The donors were divided into four age groups: young (average about 16 years), middle-aged (approximately 39), aged (about 60) and long-lived (around 87). To avoid experimental bias, donors of different ages were spread randomly across the sequencing lanes. Using the same blood draw, the study looked at two additional independent replicas of 1 million unique cDNA reads for two donors, one aged 18 to 30 and the other aged 80 or older. Broader findings and caveats from the paper: Conclusive comparison of naive and antigen-experienced compartments was prevented by the profiling of bulk unsorted PBMCs. Estimates of total diversity based on one million sequenced T cells were considered lower bounds and underestimates. Because the CMV infection status of the donors was unknown, age-related changes in expanded clonotypes may potentially have been confounded. There was a strong correlation between observed TCR beta diversity and the percentage of naive T cells measured by flow cytometry. The long-lived group showed more naive CD4+ T cells, fewer expanded clones and increased TCR diversity than the aged group, suggesting age selection. Observed TCR beta diversity per million T cells fell roughly linearly with age, and a significant reduction was already apparent by age approximately 40.

The library relied on 5' RACE. Sequencing was performed on an Illumina HiSeq 2500. A second roughly 7 to 11 cycle PCR used a sample-barcoded 5' primer and a J-beta primer mix. Each TCR beta cDNA molecule received a unique molecular identifier from a template-switch 5' adaptor carrying 12 random nucleotides. At least 3 million CDR3-containing paired-end reads were obtained from each sample. The Mint cDNA synthesis kit, primed by a TRBC-specific oligonucleotide, was used to synthesize first-strand cDNA from all RNA. Following uracil-DNA glycosylase treatment, all cDNA underwent a first 18-cycle PCR with the universal primers M1SS and BC2_uni_R. For the original study's pipeline: For normalization, 1 million high-quality reads were randomly selected from each sample, with every read carrying a distinct molecular identifier. Reads sharing molecular identifiers were discarded rather than binned into consensus sequences. MiTCR, with a Q25 quality threshold and the strictest error-elimination algorithm, was used for CDR3 identification, clonotype clustering and error correction. Lower-bound total TCR beta diversity was estimated with a nonparametric unseen species model using Euler transformation. TCRdb took the public reads, trimmed them with fastp at Q25, ran MiXCR for clone calling and kept in-frame beta chains. Merged by CDR3 protein, the rows form single entries marked with the most common genes and DNA. These V and J calls originate from TCRdb's pipeline instead of the authors' own analysis. This sample lists about 690,000 distinct CDR3 sequences; 40% to 45% were detected once. The leading ten clones occupy around 30% of the sample.

The donors were roughly 40 Caucasian individuals from Russia, aged 6 to 90 years, who were systemically healthy. Each donor gave about 9.7 milliliters of peripheral blood, drawn into EDTA-treated Vacutainer tubes. Ficoll-Paque density-gradient centrifugation was used to isolate PBMCs, with at least 6.5 million per sample. Trizol reagent was used to extract total RNA from PBMCs, with at least 5 micrograms per sample. For every donor, an aliquot of PBMCs went through flow cytometry to measure the percentages of naive CD45RAhigh/CD27high T cells. The CDR3 numbers 15 residues from cysteine through phenylalanine. Only CDR3 DNA is held: 45 bases, read in frame from base 1. Taken from the germline V gene, the CDR1 and CDR2 loops are SGHTA and FQGNSA. Details on this clonotype: Its antigen remains unidentified. The input lacks base qualities; no much larger clone sits a single base away.

The chain employs TRBV7-2 and TRBJ2-5; the junction holds 9 bases that match TRBD2. TRBJ2-1 explains the end of the DNA better; the J call may be wrong. The sequence came from an elderly man in good health. Sequenced input: blood. CDR3 sequence: CASSLTAGGLETQFF. The DNA is as follows: TGTGCCAGCAGCTTGACGGCGGGGGGGCTTGAGACCCAGTTCTTC.